The rows below give T cell receptor beta chains drawn from one sample of a study of T cell responses to AZD1222 COVID-19 vaccine. Produced via immunoSEQ multiplex PCR; TCRdb's table is partial and in-frame only. Of about 81,000 clones in the sample, approximately 85% were seen once. The source material was peripheral blood, sampled 28 days after the second AZD1222 dose. All receptors derive from an adult who received the AZD1222 COVID-19 vaccine. The CDR3 runs from the conserved cysteine through the conserved F or W. D genes are given only for firm matches. Only part of the rows carry a size: once, few, many, or a class if the clone is expanded.

J	V	size	D	DNA	CDR3
TRBJ1-6	TRBV7-2	few	.	TGTGCCAGCAGCTCGGACACGAATTCACCCCTCCACTTT	CASSSDTNSPLHF
TRBJ2-7	TRBV7-3	.	.	TGTGCCAGCAGCTTAGGGGGTATGAAGGAGCAGTACTTC	CASSLGGMKEQYF
TRBJ1-5	TRBV19	.	TRBD1	TGTGCCAGTAGGGCTGACAGGGGCGGCAATCAGCCCCAGCATTTT	CASRADRGGNQPQHF
TRBJ2-3	TRBV28	.	TRBD1	TGTGCCAGCAGTTCGGACAGGGGGGGTTCCACAGATACGCAGTATTTT	CASSSDRGGSTDTQYF
TRBJ2-3	TRBV11-2	.	.	TGTGCCAGCAGCTTCGCGGGAGATACGCAGTATTTT	CASSFAGDTQYF
TRBJ1-1	TRBV6-5	.	.	TGTGCCAGCAGTTCCGGATCCTCCAACACTGAAGCTTTCTTT	CASSSGSSNTEAFF
TRBJ1-6	TRBV6-5	.	.	TGTGCCAGCAGTTACCGGACGGATACTTCACCCCTCCACTTT	CASSYRTDTSPLHF
TRBJ1-4	TRBV30	once	.	TGTGCCTGGTTGAAAAGGGCCCCTAATGAAAAACTGTTTTTT	CAWLKRAPNEKLFF
TRBJ2-3	TRBV9	.	.	TGTGCCAGCAGCGTGGACGGGAGTGGGTCAGATACGCAGTATTTT	CASSVDGSGSDTQYF
TRBJ2-2	TRBV5-1	.	TRBD1	TGCGCCAGCAGCTTGGAACAGGGGGCGATCGGGGAGCTGTTTTTT	CASSLEQGAIGELFF
TRBJ1-6	TRBV19	once	.	TGTGCCAGTGGGAGTAGGAAGTATGGGAATTCACCCCTCCACTTT	CASGSRKYGNSPLHF
TRBJ2-2	TRBV28	.	.	TGTGCCAGCAGCCCCGGACGGATTATAAACACCGGGGAGCTGTTTTTT	CASSPGRIINTGELFF
TRBJ1-1	TRBV28	.	.	TGTGCCAGCAGTTTTGACAGACCCTTGATGAACACTGAAGCTTTCTTT	CASSFDRPLMNTEAFF
TRBJ2-7	TRBV15	.	TRBD1	TGTGCCACCAGCAAGGACAGGCTGAGCAACGAGCAGTACTTC	CATSKDRLSNEQYF
TRBJ1-1	TRBV27	.	.	TGTGCCAGCAGTTTAACAGGATTGAACACTGAAGCTTTCTTT	CASSLTGLNTEAFF
TRBJ1-1	TRBV12-3/TRBV12-4	.	.	TGTGCCAGCAGATCTGACGCTGAAGCTTTCTTT	CASRSDAEAFF
TRBJ1-1	TRBV12-2	.	.	TGTGCAAGTCATCGGCAGGGGACTGAAGCTTTCTTT	CASHRQGTEAFF
TRBJ2-7	TRBV6-5	.	.	TGTGCCAGCAGGCTTACAGGGGGGGTGTACTACGAGCAGTACTTC	CASRLTGGVYYEQYF
TRBJ1-5	TRBV3-1/TRBV3-2	.	.	TGTGCCAGCAGCCAAGTTATAGGGCATCAGCCCCAGCATTTT	CASSQVIGHQPQHF
TRBJ1-5	TRBV6-5	.	.	TGTGCCAGCAGTTACTCGAGGAATCAGCCCCAGCATTTT	CASSYSRNQPQHF
TRBJ1-1	TRBV7-3	.	TRBD1	TGTGCCAGCAGCTTACTGGGACAGGGAAACACTGAAGCTTTCTTT	CASSLLGQGNTEAFF
TRBJ2-7	TRBV28	.	.	TGTGCCAGCAGTCCTTTAGGACAGAGTTCATTTTACGAGCAGTACTTC	CASSPLGQSSFYEQYF
TRBJ1-1	TRBV29-1	.	.	TGCAGCGTCCTAACCCTGAACACTGAAGCTTTCTTT	CSVLTLNTEAFF
TRBJ1-1	TRBV6-6	.	.	TGTGCCAGCAGTTACTCAGGTGAAGCTTTCTTT	CASSYSGEAFF
TRBJ2-1	TRBV6-4	.	TRBD1	TGTGCCAGCAGTGAACAAGGACAGGGGAACAATGAGCAGTTCTTC	CASSEQGQGNNEQFF
TRBJ1-2	TRBV28	many	.	TGTGCCAGCAGTTTGGGGGCGGGATCCTATGGCTACACCTTC	CASSLGAGSYGYTF
TRBJ1-1	TRBV6-2/TRBV6-3	.	.	TGTGCCAGCAGTCGAGGGGGTTTTGGCACTGAAGCTTTCTTT	CASSRGGFGTEAFF
TRBJ1-6	TRBV5-4	.	TRBD1	TGTGCCAGCAGCAACTCTCAGGGGGCGCGTTCACCCCTCCACTTT	CASSNSQGARSPLHF
TRBJ2-1	TRBV15	.	.	TGTGCCACCAGCAGAGGTCTGGAAGGGGAGCAGTTCTTC	CATSRGLEGEQFF
TRBJ2-2	TRBV4-3	once	TRBD2	TGCGCCAGCAGCCAAGATGAGGCGGGAGGGGGAACCGGGGAGCTGTTTTTT	CASSQDEAGGGTGELFF
TRBJ1-3	TRBV2	.	.	TGTGCCAGCAGTGCAGCGACTGGAAACACCATATATTTT	CASSAATGNTIYF
TRBJ1-5	TRBV19	.	.	TGTGCCAGTAGTATGGAGGGGAGTCAGCATTTT	CASSMEGSQHF
TRBJ2-3	TRBV7-2	.	.	TGTGCCAGCAGCTCGAGGGGGTCCGGCACAGATACGCAGTATTTT	CASSSRGSGTDTQYF
TRBJ2-5	TRBV14	.	.	TGTGCCAGCAGCCAAGTGATACAAGAGACCCAGTACTTC	CASSQVIQETQYF
TRBJ2-1	TRBV19	.	.	TGTGCCAGTAGTTCCCGGAGAGGGGCGAGCTCCTACAATGAGCAGTTCTTC	CASSSRRGASSYNEQFF
TRBJ2-7	TRBV7-2	.	TRBD1	TGTGCCAGCAGCTCAGCCTACACCAAGACCGGGACAGGGGCTTACGAGCAGTACTTC	CASSSAYTKTGTGAYEQYF
TRBJ1-2	TRBV5-1	.	.	TGCGCCAGCAGCTTGGGACAGAGTGATTATGGCTACACCTTC	CASSLGQSDYGYTF
TRBJ2-7	TRBV6-5	.	.	TGTGCCAGCAGTTACTCGATTTCCCTTTATGCCTACGAGCAGTACTTC	CASSYSISLYAYEQYF
TRBJ2-1	TRBV6-5	.	.	TGTGCCAGCACTTACCAGCTTAATAACAATGAGCAGTTCTTC	CASTYQLNNNEQFF
TRBJ2-1	TRBV7-6	once	TRBD2	TGTGCCAGCAGCTTAGAGCAGCGGGGTCCCCGTGGGGGGTCCTCAAATGAGCAGTTCTTC	CASSLEQRGPRGGSSNEQFF
TRBJ2-3	TRBV28	.	TRBD2	TGTGCCAGCAGTTGGAATAGAGGGCGGGAGGGCGGCACAGATACGCAGTATTTT	CASSWNRGREGGTDTQYF
TRBJ1-2	TRBV3-1/TRBV3-2	once	TRBD1	TGTGCCAGCAGCCAAGGGACAGGGTATGACTATGGCTACACCTTC	CASSQGTGYDYGYTF
TRBJ1-2	TRBV27	.	TRBD1	TGTGCCAGCAGTCTCTACAGGGGCCGGGGCTATGGCTACACCTTC	CASSLYRGRGYGYTF
TRBJ2-6	TRBV28	.	.	TGTGCCAGCAGCACTACAGGAGCGGGGGCCAACGTCCTGACTTTC	CASSTTGAGANVLTF
TRBJ2-7	TRBV4-1	.	TRBD2	TGCGCCAGCAGCCAAGACCCTATAGCGGGGGAGTTCTCCTACGAGCAGTACTTC	CASSQDPIAGEFSYEQYF
TRBJ2-5	TRBV3-1/TRBV3-2	.	TRBD2	TGTGCCAGCAGCCAGATGGGAGTAGCGGGAGGTGAGACCCAGTACTTC	CASSQMGVAGGETQYF